The sequence of this T cell receptor (beta chain) was determined in a study of cytomegalovirus exposure and HLA in healthy donors. Findings and caveats of the study: Cytomegalovirus status was reportedly diagnosed by the classifier with high specificity and sensitivity. Per a later analysis, HLA-associated TCR beta chains showed more clonal expansion than other, equally common TCR beta chains.

The PCR was carried out with 60 Vbeta primers and 13 Jbeta primers. Methods used by the authors: The authors later counted 65 million to 90 million unique TCR beta chains, 9 million to 12 million of them shared. Data came from immunoSEQ multiplex PCR; TCRdb stores just in-frame clones and leaves some out. The V and J calls and clone size were taken over from that table, and D and trimming were inferred from the DNA. The data show some 140,000 clones, roughly 79% seen once. This cohort consisted of healthy bone marrow donors. Trimming took 7 bases from V and 2 from J, leaving 12 bases between them. Germline CDR1 SGHNT, CDR2 YYREEE (reference sequence). This CDR3 is 13 amino acids long. Comment on this clone: Its target is unknown.

J is TRBJ1-2 and V is TRBV5-4, with a weak D call TRBD1 (5 bases). The receptor was derived from a man aged 18 to 35 in good health and CMV-seronegative. Material: PBMCs. The CDR3 loop is CASRRGGNYGYTF. CDR3 coding DNA: TGTGCCAGCCGTCGGGGGGGGAACTATGGCTACACCTTC.